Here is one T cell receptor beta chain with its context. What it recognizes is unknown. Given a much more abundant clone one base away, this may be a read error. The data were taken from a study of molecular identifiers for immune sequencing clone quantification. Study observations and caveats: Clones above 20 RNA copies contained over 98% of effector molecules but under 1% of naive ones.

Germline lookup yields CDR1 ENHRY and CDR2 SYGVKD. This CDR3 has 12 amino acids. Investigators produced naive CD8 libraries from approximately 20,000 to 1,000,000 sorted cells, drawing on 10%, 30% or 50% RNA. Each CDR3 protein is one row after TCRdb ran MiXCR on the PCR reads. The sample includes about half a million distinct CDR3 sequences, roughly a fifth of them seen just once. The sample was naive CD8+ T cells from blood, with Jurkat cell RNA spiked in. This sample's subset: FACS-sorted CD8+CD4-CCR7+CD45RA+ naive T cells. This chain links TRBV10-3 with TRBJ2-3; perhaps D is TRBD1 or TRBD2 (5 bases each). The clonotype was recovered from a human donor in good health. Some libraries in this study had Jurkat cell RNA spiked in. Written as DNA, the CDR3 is TGTGCCATCAGTGAGTCGGGGGATACGCGGTATTTT. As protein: CAISESGDTRYF.